There are many counts of the clone carrying this TCR beta chain. Its antigen is not identified. This specimen belongs to a study of T cell repertoires in cytomegalovirus infection. Study overall: In public TCR beta signatures, there were indications of both CMV infection and matching HLA type.

TCRdb fed the reads into MiXCR, producing one record per CDR3 protein. Of 350,000 to 500,000 distinct CDR3 sequences in the sample, approximately 30% are singletons; the top ten hold around 15%. Study-level results: CMV-specific TCR beta clonotypes restricted by HLA-C were the ones dominating the ex vivo response.

Trimming pared 0 bases from V and 4 bases from J, leaving 9 bases between. Germline CDR1 SGHVS, CDR2 FQNEAQ. This CDR3 contains 14 residues. This clonotype originated in a human donor in good health (CMV status not recorded). Some clones in this sample may be carry-over from other donors' samples. The chain carries TRBV7-8 and TRBJ2-5; possible D gene TRBD1, 5 bases. The sequencing sample was made of PBMCs. The CDR3 DNA reads TGTGCCAGCAGCTTAGCCGGACACCGAGAGACCCAGTACTTC. Amino acid sequence: CASSLAGHRETQYF.